One sample yielded the 11 T cell receptor beta chains listed below, sequenced in a study of identical twins. TCRdb re-called the 5' RACE reads with MiXCR, one entry per CDR3 protein. Altogether 300,000 to 400,000 distinct CDR3 sequences are present, roughly 10% being singletons, with the ten largest covering under 9.5%. Sample: naive T cells sorted from blood. The origin of the receptors is a woman aged 45-59 years in good health.

This clonotype has a count of ten or more. The chain has TRBV24-1 and TRBJ2-1, with TRBD1 matching 8 bases. This CDR3 contains 15 residues. V lost 5 bases, J lost 9 bases, and 11 bases stayed unmatched. Germline V CDR1 and CDR2: KGHDR, SFDVKD. The CDR3 DNA reads as TGTGCCACCAGTGCCCAAGGAGACAGGGGAGCTGAGCAGTTCTTC. It is translated as CATSAQGDRGAEQFF.

This clonotype was observed at least ten times. The V and J genes are TRBV10-3 and TRBJ2-2; D not resolved. The germline V gene has CDR1 ENHRY and CDR2 SYGVKD. V shed 0 bases and J shed 1 base, with 6 bases lying between them. The length of the CDR3 is 15 residues. Here the CDR3 reads CAISESVLNTGELFF. Here the CDR3 DNA reads TGTGCCATCAGTGAGTCGGTACTGAACACCGGGGAGCTGTTTTTT.

The chain employs TRBV20-1 and TRBJ2-7, with 10 bases identical to TRBD1. The CDR3 has 15 residues. Germline CDR1 and CDR2: DFQATT and SNEGSKA (reference sequence). Trimming at V came to 3 bases and at J to 2 bases, leaving 7 bases not matched to a gene. The CDR3 DNA sequence: TGCAGTGCTAGCAGACCCGGGACAGGGGCCTACGAGCAGTACTTC. Encoded protein: CSASRPGTGAYEQYF.

This clonotype was picked up a small number of times. The J gene is TRBJ1-5, the V gene TRBV12-3 or TRBV12-4; D might be TRBD1 (5 bases). With 4 bases removed from V and 0 bases from J, the gap between germline ends came to 13 bases. The CDR3 loop spans 16 amino acids. Here the CDR3 reads CASSYPGANSNQPQHF. The CDR3 nucleotides read TGTGCCAGCAGTTACCCCGGGGCCAATAGCAATCAGCCCCAGCATTTT.

This clonotype was counted between two and nine times. The genes are TRBV5-1 and TRBJ2-1, with 7 bases aligning to TRBD2. Losses at the gene ends were 6 bases for V and 7 bases for J; bases not matched to a gene: 13. Germline CDR1 reads SGHRS; CDR2 reads YFSETQ. This CDR3 region has 15 residues. The CDR3 sequence is CASTLGGNSGNEQFF. CDR3 nucleotide sequence: TGCGCCAGCACCCTCGGGGGGAATTCCGGGAATGAGCAGTTCTTC.

This clonotype has a handful of counts. CDR3 sequence reads: CASSFTGKDEKLFF. The CDR3 coding sequence is TGTGCCAGCAGCTTTACAGGGAAGGATGAAAAACTGTTTTTT. The chain carries TRBV5-6 and TRBJ1-4; D is possibly TRBD1 (6 bases). Trimming took 2 bases from V and 6 from J, leaving 11 bases between them. There are 14 residues in the CDR3. Germline assignment: CDR1 SGHDT and CDR2 YYEEEE.

The V call is TRBV24-1, the J call TRBJ1-2; 9 bases match TRBD1. Germline lookup yields CDR1 KGHDR and CDR2 SFDVKD. The CDR3 is 17 residues long. Unmatched junction bases numbered 16, after V lost 8 bases and J lost 4 bases. This CDR3 reads CATIQTYAGTGSYGYTF. CDR3 DNA sequence: TGTGCCACCATCCAAACCTACGCCGGGACAGGGAGCTATGGCTACACCTTC.

This clonotype was seen more than once but under ten times. The chain is built from TRBV5-1 and TRBJ2-2, with 8 positions matching TRBD1. Germline V gene sequence: CDR1 SGHRS, CDR2 YFSETQ. With 2 bases clipped from V and 4 bases from J, the junction kept 7 bases outside the gene matches. The CDR3 has 16 amino acids. The CDR3 DNA reads TGCGCCAGCAGCTTAGGACAGGGAAGATCCACCGGGGAGCTGTTTTTT. This gives the protein CASSLGQGRSTGELFF.

This clonotype has more than one count but fewer than ten. The chain has TRBV4-1 and TRBJ2-3, with TRBD2 identical over 8 bases. Germline V gene data show CDR1 as MGHRA and CDR2 as YSYEKL. The CDR3 has 17 amino acids. V trimming: 1 base; J trimming: 0 bases; junction bases outside the gene matches: 6. CDR3 sequence (DNA): TGCGCCAGCAGCCAAGTCGGGAGGGCCCCCAGCACAGATACGCAGTATTTT. This codes for CASSQVGRAPSTDTQYF.

The chain combines TRBV4-1 with TRBJ2-5, with D unclear. This CDR3 comprises 15 residues. Between the trimmed V and J ends, which lost 1 base and 4 bases, there was a span of 13 bases. Germline CDR1 is MGHRA and CDR2 is YSYEKL. This chain's CDR3 is CASSQVGAAAETQYF. The CDR3 region has the DNA TGCGCCAGCAGCCAAGTCGGCGCAGCAGCAGAGACCCAGTACTTC.

This sequence joins TRBV23-1 and TRBJ2-3; 10 bases align to TRBD2. TRBV23-1 is known as an ORF, though its function is uncertain. J lost 2 bases, V lost 2 bases, and 7 bases had no gene match. The CDR3 spans 17 residues. CDR3 bases: TGCGCCAGCAGTCAAGGGGATGGGACTAGCGACACAGATACGCAGTATTTT. Amino acids: CASSQGDGTSDTDTQYF.